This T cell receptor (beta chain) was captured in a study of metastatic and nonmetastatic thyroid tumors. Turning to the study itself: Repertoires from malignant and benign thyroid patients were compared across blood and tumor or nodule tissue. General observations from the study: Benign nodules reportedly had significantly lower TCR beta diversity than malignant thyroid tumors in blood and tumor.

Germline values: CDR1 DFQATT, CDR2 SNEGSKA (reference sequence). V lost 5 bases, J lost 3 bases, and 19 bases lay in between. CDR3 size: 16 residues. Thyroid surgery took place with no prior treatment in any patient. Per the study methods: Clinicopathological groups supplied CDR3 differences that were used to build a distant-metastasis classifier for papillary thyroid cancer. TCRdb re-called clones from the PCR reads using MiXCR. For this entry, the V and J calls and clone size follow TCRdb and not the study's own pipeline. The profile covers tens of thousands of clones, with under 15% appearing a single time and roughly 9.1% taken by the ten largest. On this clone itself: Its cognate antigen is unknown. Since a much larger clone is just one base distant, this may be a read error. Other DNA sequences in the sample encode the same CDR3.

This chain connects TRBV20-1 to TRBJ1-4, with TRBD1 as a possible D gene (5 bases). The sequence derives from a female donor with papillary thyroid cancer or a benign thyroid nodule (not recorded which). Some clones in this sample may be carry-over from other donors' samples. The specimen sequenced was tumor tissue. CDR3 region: CSAEGQGGTANEKLFF. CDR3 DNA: TGCAGTGCTGAGGGCCAGGGTGGCACCGCTAATGAAAAACTGTTTTTT.